These 24 T cell receptor beta chains came from one sample sequenced in a study of siplizumab effects on memory and regulatory T cells. TCRdb's copy holds only in-frame clones and misses some; the assay was immunoSEQ multiplex PCR. The data show 100,000 or so clones, around 90% seen once. The sequenced sample consisted of CD4+ T cells sorted from blood. These receptor sequences come from a human donor in good health. Some clones in this sample may be carry-over from other donors' samples.

This clone was seen once. The V call is TRBV2, the J call TRBJ2-5; 9 positions match TRBD2. Germline loops: CDR1 SNHLY, CDR2 FYNNEI. The junction had 9 bases not matched to a gene; V was cut back by 5 bases and J by 5 bases. The CDR3 sequence is 15 residues long. In DNA form, the CDR3 reads TGTGCCAGCAGTTCATATAGCGGGAGAGGTGAGACCCAGTACTTC. Protein: CASSSYSGRGETQYF.

The chain links TRBV28 to TRBJ2-7; D uncertain. V lost 1 base, J lost 0 bases, and 16 bases lay in between. The CDR3 contains 17 residues. CDR1 is MDHEN and CDR2 is SYDVKM in the germline V gene. Here the CDR3 reads CASSLFGGRLFSYEQYF. DNA of the CDR3: TGTGCCAGCAGTTTATTTGGTGGCAGATTATTCTCCTACGAGCAGTACTTC. The whole variable domain, remainder taken from reference TRBV28 and TRBJ2-7, is DVKVTQSSRYLVKRTGEKVFLECVQDMDHENMFWYRQDPGLGLRLIYFSYDVKMKEKGDIPEGYSVSREKKERFSLILESASTNQTSMYLCASSLFGGRLFSYEQYFGPGTRLTVT.

This clone was found a few times. The gene calls are TRBV5-5 and TRBJ1-2; no clear D gene. The CDR3 runs to 15 residues. CDR1 is SGHKS and CDR2 is YYEKEE in the germline V gene (reference sequence). Deletions cut 2 bases from V and 4 bases from J, with 15 bases between. The chain's CDR3 is CASSLFGREAYGYTF. The CDR3 nucleotides are TGTGCCAGCAGCTTATTCGGACGCGAAGCCTATGGCTACACCTTC.

The rearrangement uses TRBV18 and TRBJ1-2; D unclear. The CDR3 extends over 15 amino acids. Deletions cut 3 bases from V and 3 bases from J, with 14 bases between. Per the germline V gene, CDR1 is KGHSH and CDR2 is LQKENI. CDR3 residues: CASSPPLRAHYGYTF. In nucleotides, the CDR3 is TGTGCCAGCTCACCGCCCCTCCGGGCCCACTATGGCTACACCTTC.

This chain joins TRBV15 and TRBJ1-5; unclear D gene. The CDR3 has 13 amino acids. Trimming took off 2 bases at V and 0 bases at J, with 2 bases between the two ends. Germline V gene sequence: CDR1 LNHNV, CDR2 YYDKDF (reference sequence). The chain's CDR3 is CATSRCSNQPQHF. DNA for the CDR3: TGTGCCACCAGCAGATGTAGCAATCAGCCCCAGCATTTT.

The chain carries TRBV6-1 and TRBJ2-1; weak D call: TRBD2 (5 bases). Germline assignment: CDR1 MNHNS and CDR2 SASEGT. This CDR3 region has 15 residues. V lost 6 bases to trimming and J lost 0 bases, with 12 bases between them. Here the CDR3 reads CASRDSPSSYNEQFF. CDR3 DNA sequence: TGTGCCAGCAGGGACTCTCCTAGCTCCTACAATGAGCAGTTCTTC.

The J gene is TRBJ1-1, the V gene TRBV5-1; no clear D. V gave up 2 bases and J gave up 4 bases, with 9 bases separating them. Germline assignment: CDR1 SGHRS and CDR2 YFSETQ. This CDR3 comprises 13 residues. CDR3 nucleotide sequence: TGCGCCAGCAGCTTAAAAACGGGCACTGAAGCTTTCTTT. Amino acids: CASSLKTGTEAFF.

This clone has just one count. This rearrangement joins TRBV5-1 to TRBJ1-2; TRBD1 aligns across 9 bases. Germline V gene sequence: CDR1 SGHRS, CDR2 YFSETQ. Trimming removed 4 bases from V and 8 bases from J; junction bases left unmatched: 12. This CDR3 spans 15 amino acids. CDR3 sequence reads: CASSVEGQGDGGYTF. The CDR3, as DNA: TGCGCCAGCAGCGTAGAGGGACAGGGTGATGGCGGCTACACCTTC.

DNA for the CDR3: TGTGCCAGCAGCCCGGGGACAGGGGGCTTCGATGAAAAACTGTTTTTT. This gives the protein CASSPGTGGFDEKLFF. The rearrangement links TRBV7-9 to TRBJ1-4, with 12 bases lining up with TRBD1. Germline V lookup: CDR1 SEHNR, CDR2 FQNEAQ (reference sequence). The CDR3 spans 16 residues. V lost 5 bases to trimming and J lost 6 bases; unmatched junction nucleotides: 7.

The rearrangement joins TRBV30 to TRBJ1-1; D call uncertain. Per the germline V gene, CDR1 is GTSNPN and CDR2 is SVGIG (reference sequence). The CDR3 has 14 residues. The V end was cut by 2 bases, the J end by 0 bases, with 10 bases between. CDR3 sequence: CAWSKTALNTEAFF. The CDR3 DNA reads TGTGCCTGGAGTAAGACGGCCTTGAACACTGAAGCTTTCTTT.

The chain joins TRBV4-2 to TRBJ1-1; 7 bases align to TRBD1. CDR1 LGHNA and CDR2 YNFKEQ come from the germline V gene. With V trimmed by 4 bases and J by 1 base, 6 bases remained unmatched. This CDR3 has 15 amino acids. CDR3 loop: CASSRSDRENTEAFF. The CDR3 DNA follows: TGTGCCAGCAGCCGATCTGACAGGGAGAACACTGAAGCTTTCTTT.

The gene calls are TRBV19 and TRBJ1-6, with unresolved D. Trimming removed 10 bases at V and 4 bases at J, with 8 bases between. The germline V gene encodes CDR1 LNHDA and CDR2 SQIVND (reference sequence). The CDR3 consists of 12 residues. The CDR3 reads CAKPGYNSPLHF. CDR3 nucleotide sequence: TGTGCCAAACCCGGGTATAATTCACCCCTCCACTTT.

V usage is TRBV6-5 and J usage is TRBJ1-5, with D hard to call. Germline CDR1 reads MNHEY; CDR2 reads SVGAGI. Trimming removed 3 bases at V and 4 bases at J, with 4 bases between. CDR3 length: 12 residues. CDR3 in amino acids: CASSYVNQPQHF. The CDR3 nucleotides read TGTGCCAGCAGTTATGTTAATCAGCCCCAGCATTTT.

The V gene is TRBV7-9, the J gene TRBJ1-1; possible D gene TRBD1, 5 bases. The CDR3 contains 15 residues. Germline assignment: CDR1 SEHNR and CDR2 FQNEAQ (reference sequence). Trimming left V 0 bases short and J 4 bases short, with 12 bases between. The CDR3 region has the DNA TGTGCCAGCAGCTTAGCTGGCAGGGCCAGCACTGAAGCTTTCTTT. It translates to CASSLAGRASTEAFF.

The gene calls are TRBV11-2 and TRBJ2-2, with D possibly matching TRBD2 (5 bases). The CDR3 is 15 amino acids. Germline values: CDR1 SGHAT, CDR2 FQNNGV. V lost 2 bases, J lost 5 bases, and 12 bases lay in between. CDR3 sequence: CASSLKRGRTGELFF. CDR3 bases: TGTGCCAGCAGCTTAAAGAGAGGGCGAACCGGGGAGCTGTTTTTT.

The chain joins TRBV6-6 to TRBJ2-7; D is unclear. Per germline, CDR1 MNHNY and CDR2 SVGAGI (reference sequence). The CDR3 consists of 12 residues. The ends were cut back, 8 bases at V and 9 bases at J, with 17 bases in the middle. DNA for the CDR3: TGTGCCAGCTTATCGGGCCTAGGTTGGCAGTACTTC. Translated, it gives CASLSGLGWQYF.

Points on this clone: The sample contains more than one DNA sequence encoding this CDR3. The chain uses TRBV19 and TRBJ1-2, with D unclear. CDR3 size: 12 residues. Germline V lookup: CDR1 LNHDA, CDR2 SQIVND (reference sequence). Trimming took 5 bases from V and 5 from J, leaving 9 bases between them. The CDR3 here is CASSVDRYGYTF. DNA for the CDR3: TGTGCCAGTAGTGTGGACCGATATGGCTACACCTTC. The complete variable domain, with remaining parts taken from reference TRBV19 and TRBJ1-2, reads DGGITQSPKYLFRKEGQNVTLSCEQNLNHDAMYWYRQDPGQGLRLIYYSQIVNDFQKGDIAEGYSVSREKKESFPLTVTSAQKNPTAFYLCASSVDRYGYTFGSGTRLTVV.

J is TRBJ2-1 and V is TRBV5-4; D is undetermined. V was pared by 3 bases and J by 4 bases, with 11 bases between. CDR3 length: 14 residues. Per germline, CDR1 SGHNT and CDR2 YYREEE (reference sequence). The DNA of the CDR3 is TGTGCCAGCAGCTCTCCGACTGTTTACAATGAGCAGTTCTTC. Translating gives CASSSPTVYNEQFF.

This sequence joins TRBV4-1 and TRBJ2-7; 7 bases agree with TRBD1. This CDR3 is built from 14 residues. Germline CDR1 is MGHRA and CDR2 is YSYEKL. Losses at the gene ends were 2 bases for V and 5 bases for J; bases not matched to a gene: 6. The CDR3 DNA is TGCGCCAGCAGCCAACTGTGGGACAGCGACGAGCAGTACTTC. Its protein product is CASSQLWDSDEQYF.

This chain links TRBV19 with TRBJ1-1; D not resolved. Germline CDR1 LNHDA, CDR2 SQIVND (reference sequence). This CDR3 region has 14 residues. The V gene lost 6 bases and the J gene lost 10 bases, with 21 bases spanning the gap. The CDR3: CASRRGQLNWGAFF. Written as DNA, the CDR3 is TGTGCCAGTAGAAGAGGGCAGCTGAACTGGGGAGCTTTCTTT.

The chain carries TRBV7-2 and TRBJ2-5; 8 bases agree with TRBD2. The germline gives CDR1 SGHTA, CDR2 FQGNSA. This CDR3 contains 16 residues. Trimming cost V 1 base and J 3 bases; bases outside gene matches: 7. CDR3 residues: CASSLVGLAGEETQYF. In DNA, the CDR3 is TGTGCCAGCAGCTTAGTTGGACTAGCTGGAGAAGAGACCCAGTACTTC.

The J gene is TRBJ2-7, the V gene TRBV5-1; D is possibly TRBD1 (9 bases). This CDR3 comprises 15 residues. V gave up 4 bases and J gave up 3 bases, with 17 bases separating them. Germline V gene data show CDR1 as SGHRS and CDR2 as YFSETQ. The CDR3 here is CASSREGTGLYEQYF. The CDR3 nucleotides are TGCGCCAGCAGCCGGGAGGGGACAGGGCTCTACGAGCAGTACTTC.

V usage is TRBV27 and J usage is TRBJ1-1, with D perhaps matching TRBD1 (5 bases). Germline V gene lookup returns CDR1 MNHEY and CDR2 SMNVEV (reference sequence). The CDR3 length is 13 residues. Trimming stripped 3 bases from V and 5 bases from J, with 10 bases between. The DNA for the CDR3 is TGTGCCAGCAGTTTTCCGGGGGGGACTGAAGCTTTCTTT. This translates into CASSFPGGTEAFF.

The chain uses TRBV7-9 and TRBJ2-3, with a tentative D call TRBD2 (6 bases). Between the trimmed V and J ends, which lost 5 bases and 8 bases, there was a span of 20 bases. This CDR3 region has 15 residues. The germline gives CDR1 SEHNR, CDR2 FQNEAQ (reference sequence). CDR3 sequence: CASSPAQDYRGTQYF. For the CDR3, the DNA is TGTGCCAGCAGCCCAGCCCAGGACTATCGGGGTACGCAGTATTTT.